These 4 T cell receptor beta chains were sequenced from one sample in a study of T cells in Graves' hyperthyroidism and ophthalmopathy (dated by TCRdb to the late 2010s). Libraries were made using multiplex PCR. The data were produced on an Illumina HiSeq 2000. TCR beta CDR3 regions were amplified from RNA transcripts. For the first round of RT-PCR on the TCR CDR3, the HTBI primer set was used together with the Qiagen OneStep RT-PCR kit. TCRdb reran the public reads through fastp at Q25 and MiXCR, keeping productive beta chains. Each record represents a unique CDR3 protein, reported with the most common genes and DNA among its rows. Recorded for this sample are about 840,000 distinct CDR3 sequences; over 35% of them occurred a single time. More than 7% of the sample comes from the top ten. The sample consisted of blood. These TCRs come from a man aged 18 to 35 with Graves' hyperthyroidism.

The rearrangement uses TRBV7-9 and TRBJ2-2; D might be TRBD1 (6 bases). The V and J ends lost 5 bases and 2 bases respectively, with 12 bases between them. This CDR3 is 15 amino acids long. The germline CDR1 and CDR2 sequences are SEHNR and FQNEAQ (reference sequence). The CDR3 bases are TGTGCCAGCAGCATCCCGGGACAAAACACCGGGGAGCTGTTTTTT. It translates to CASSIPGQNTGELFF.

V and J are TRBV7-9 and TRBJ2-5; 14 positions agree with TRBD2. The CDR3 is made up of 13 amino acids. The junction had 4 bases not matched to a gene; V was cut back by 6 bases and J by 10 bases. The germline gives CDR1 SEHNR, CDR2 FQNEAQ (reference sequence). In DNA, the CDR3 is TGTGCCAGCAGGACGACTAGCGGGGGGGGCCAGTACTTC. Protein: CASRTTSGGGQYF.

Notes on this clonotype: A clone one base away is much larger, so this may be a read error. This sequence joins TRBV19 and TRBJ2-2, with a weak D call TRBD1 (7 bases). The CDR3 covers 16 residues. Germline V gene lookup returns CDR1 LNHDA and CDR2 SQIVND (reference sequence). CDR3 amino acids: CASKVDREGTGGVLFF. CDR3 DNA sequence: TGTGCCAGTAAAGTCGACAGGGAAGGAACTGGCGGGGTGCTGTTTTTT.

The chain carries TRBV12-3 or TRBV12-4 and TRBJ2-2; a possible D gene is TRBD2 (5 bases). The CDR3 consists of 13 residues. The V end was cut by 6 bases, the J end by 7 bases, with 12 bases between. The DNA for the CDR3 is TGTGCCAGCAGCCCTGTCGGGAACGGGGAGCTGTTTTTT. As protein: CASSPVGNGELFF.